This is a list of T cell receptor beta chains from one sample in a study of low-dose radiotherapy and immunotherapy resistance in tumors. MiXCR, run by TCRdb on the reads, gives a single entry per CDR3 protein. The table shows tens of thousands of distinct CDR3 sequences, with 10% to 15% occurring only once. The sample was PBMCs, taken before treatment. The origin of the receptors is a female donor with ovarian cancer. CDR3s include the opening cysteine and the closing phenylalanine or tryptophan. The D gene is left open where the match is weak. The listing skips clone size in some rows; elsewhere it reads once, few, many or a size class.

clone_size | cdr3_length | j_call | d_call | v_call | cdr3_nt | cdr3_aa
many | 14 | TRBJ1-1 | - | TRBV5-1 | TGCGCCAGCAGCCCGGGGGGTTTGGGGACTGAAGCTTTCTTT | CASSPGGLGTEAFF
- | 13 | TRBJ1-1 | - | TRBV20-1 | TGCAGTGCTCCCCGGACAGAGAACACTGAAGCTTTCTTT | CSAPRTENTEAFF
many | 14 | TRBJ1-5 | - | TRBV2 | TGTGCCAGCAGTGAAGCGGGACCAACCGGGCCCCAGCATTTT | CASSEAGPTGPQHF
few | 12 | TRBJ2-7 | - | TRBV18 | TGTGCCAGCTCACCAAATCTCGTAGAGCAGTACTTC | CASSPNLVEQYF
many | 17 | TRBJ1-5 | TRBD1 | TRBV12-3/TRBV12-4 | TGTGCCAGCAGTTTAGGCACCGGGACAGGTTTTGATCAGCCCCAGCATTTT | CASSLGTGTGFDQPQHF
many | 16 | TRBJ1-5 | - | TRBV5-1 | TGCGCCAGCAGCCCCATCCCCGGTGGGGGCAATCAGCCCCAGCATTTT | CASSPIPGGGNQPQHF
many | 12 | TRBJ1-3 | - | TRBV7-9 | TGTGCCAGCAGCGTTTTAGGGAACACCATATATTTT | CASSVLGNTIYF
many | 13 | TRBJ1-5 | - | TRBV20-1 | TGCAGTGCTAGCAATGTGGTAGGTCAGCCCCAGCATTTT | CSASNVVGQPQHF
- | 15 | TRBJ1-2 | - | TRBV20-1 | TGCAGTGCTACTCCACCAGGGAGGGGTGCCTATGGCTACACCTTC | CSATPPGRGAYGYTF
many | 17 | TRBJ2-3 | - | TRBV4-1 | TGCGCCAGCAGCCAAGATAAGACAGCACCCCGGGCAGATACGCAGTATTTT | CASSQDKTAPRADTQYF
many | 15 | TRBJ2-3 | - | TRBV15 | TGTGCCACCAGCAGAGATTCAAGGCACACAGATACGCAGTATTTT | CATSRDSRHTDTQYF
many | 16 | TRBJ1-6 | - | TRBV20-1 | TGCAGTGCTAGAGATAACGGGGAGTCAGGTAGTTCACCCCTCCACTTT | CSARDNGESGSSPLHF
few | 18 | TRBJ2-2 | TRBD2 | TRBV20-1 | TGCAGTGCTAGGATCTTCGGGATAGCGGGATGGGGGACCGGGGAGCTGTTTTTT | CSARIFGIAGWGTGELFF
many | 15 | TRBJ1-5 | - | TRBV27 | TGTGCCAGCAGTGTTACAGGGAACGGCAATCAGCCCCAGCATTTT | CASSVTGNGNQPQHF
few | 15 | TRBJ2-2 | - | TRBV9 | TGTGCCAGCAGCGTGGCAGGGACGAACACCGGGGAGCTGTTTTTT | CASSVAGTNTGELFF
many | 15 | TRBJ2-2 | - | TRBV2 | TGTGCCAGCAGTGCCTCTGGGGGGAACACCGGGGAGCTGTTTTTT | CASSASGGNTGELFF
many | 12 | TRBJ2-2 | - | TRBV27 | TGTGCCAGCAGTGCAAACACCGGGGAGCTGTTTTTT | CASSANTGELFF
many | 16 | TRBJ2-6 | - | TRBV2 | TGTGCCAGCAGTGAAAGCGGACTCTCTGGGGCCAACGTCCTGACTTTC | CASSESGLSGANVLTF
many | 13 | TRBJ2-7 | - | TRBV15 | TGTGCCACCAGCAGGGTAGGGCCCAACGAGCAGTACTTC | CATSRVGPNEQYF
many | 14 | TRBJ2-5 | - | TRBV5-8 | TGTGCCAGCAGCTCGGGATCCCGCCAAGAGACCCAGTACTTC | CASSSGSRQETQYF
many | 13 | TRBJ2-5 | - | TRBV29-1 | TGCAGCGTGGACCCCAGTGGACGAGAGACCCAGTACTTC | CSVDPSGRETQYF
many | 17 | TRBJ2-3 | - | TRBV2 | TGTGCCAGCAGTGTTACAGGGTACCTTCTTGGCACAGATACGCAGTATTTT | CASSVTGYLLGTDTQYF
- | 16 | TRBJ2-5 | TRBD1 | TRBV18 | TGTGCCAGCTCACGAGGGACAGGGGGCTACCAAGAGACCCAGTACTTC | CASSRGTGGYQETQYF
many | 18 | TRBJ2-3 | - | TRBV6-5 | TGTGCCAGCAGCCCCGCAGGTGTTGGGGAGTCCGCACAAGATACGCAGTATTTT | CASSPAGVGESAQDTQYF
- | 16 | TRBJ2-3 | - | TRBV2 | TGTGCCAGCAGTGAAGCGCTGAGGGGGGGCCTCAGTACGCAGTATTTT | CASSEALRGGLSTQYF
many | 14 | TRBJ2-7 | - | TRBV5-6 | TGTGCCAGCAGCTTAAATATCCAAAGGGGCGAGCAGTACTTC | CASSLNIQRGEQYF
many | 14 | TRBJ2-1 | TRBD2 | TRBV6-5 | TGTGCCAGCAGGCCCCGGCGGGGGAACAATGAGCAGTTCTTC | CASRPRRGNNEQFF
many | 14 | TRBJ2-3 | - | TRBV10-3 | TGTGCCATCAGGACGACACTCACTCAGGATACGCAGTATTTT | CAIRTTLTQDTQYF
- | 13 | TRBJ2-6 | - | TRBV9 | TGTGCCAGCAGCGAGCCCACGGCCAACGTCCTGACTTTC | CASSEPTANVLTF
many | 14 | TRBJ1-1 | - | TRBV29-1 | TGCAGCGTGACCAACAGGGCAGTAGGCGCTGAAGCTTTCTTT | CSVTNRAVGAEAFF
many | 13 | TRBJ2-7 | - | TRBV10-3 | TGTGCCATCAGTGAGCGACAGTCCTACGAGCAGTACTTC | CAISERQSYEQYF
- | 15 | TRBJ2-3 | - | TRBV5-5 | TGTGCCAGCAGCTTGGGAGTTACTAGCACAGATACGCAGTATTTT | CASSLGVTSTDTQYF
- | 15 | TRBJ2-1 | - | TRBV5-1 | TGCGCCAGCAGCTTGAGGGGAGGCCGAGACAATGAGCAGTTCTTC | CASSLRGGRDNEQFF
many | 16 | TRBJ1-2 | TRBD1 | TRBV10-3 | TGTGCCATCAGCGACGCGACGGGACAGGGCTTCTATGGCTACACCTTC | CAISDATGQGFYGYTF
many | 15 | TRBJ2-3 | TRBD1 | TRBV5-1 | TGCGCCAGCAGCTTGGCAGGGGGAATCACAGATACGCAGTATTTT | CASSLAGGITDTQYF
many | 13 | TRBJ1-1 | - | TRBV6-4 | TGTGCCAGCAGTGTGGAGATGAACACTGAAGCTTTCTTT | CASSVEMNTEAFF
few | 15 | TRBJ1-1 | TRBD1 | TRBV4-2 | TGTGCCAGCAGATCTGGGGACAGGGTCGCCACTGAAGCTTTCTTT | CASRSGDRVATEAFF
many | 15 | TRBJ2-1 | TRBD2 | TRBV7-3 | TGTGCCAGCAGCTTCTCCGGACTAGTGAACAATGAGCAGTTCTTC | CASSFSGLVNNEQFF
many | 14 | TRBJ1-1 | - | TRBV28 | TGTGCCAGCAGTTCTAGCATGGCGGGCACTGAAGCTTTCTTT | CASSSSMAGTEAFF
many | 14 | TRBJ2-3 | TRBD2 | TRBV3-1 | TGTGCCAGCAGCCGAGCGGGAGGGGAAGATACGCAGTATTTT | CASSRAGGEDTQYF
many | 14 | TRBJ2-5 | TRBD2 | TRBV5-1 | TGCGCCAGCAGCTTTAGCGGGAGGGGAGAGACCCAGTACTTC | CASSFSGRGETQYF
many | 13 | TRBJ2-7 | - | TRBV18 | TGTGCCAGCTCACCAGGAAAGGGAAACGAGCAGTACTTC | CASSPGKGNEQYF
many | 15 | TRBJ2-2 | TRBD1 | TRBV10-3 | TGTGCCATCTTGGGACAGGGCGGTGGAGCCGGGGAGCTGTTTTTT | CAILGQGGGAGELFF
many | 15 | TRBJ1-5 | - | TRBV5-1 | TGCGCCAGCAGCCCGGGACCGCAATCCTATCAGCCCCAGCATTTT | CASSPGPQSYQPQHF
- | 14 | TRBJ1-3 | - | TRBV2 | TGTGCCAGCAGTAGGAGTCAGGAGGGAAACACCATATATTTT | CASSRSQEGNTIYF
many | 15 | TRBJ2-3 | - | TRBV14 | TGTGCCAGCAGCCAAGGGGCCGAGAGCACAGATACGCAGTATTTT | CASSQGAESTDTQYF
many | 13 | TRBJ1-1 | - | TRBV19 | TGTGCCAGTAGTATCAGTACTAACACTGAAGCTTTCTTT | CASSISTNTEAFF
many | 14 | TRBJ2-7 | TRBD1 | TRBV19 | TGTGCCAGTAGTAACCAGGGGGACGGTTACGAGCAGTACTTC | CASSNQGDGYEQYF
- | 16 | TRBJ2-3 | TRBD1 | TRBV5-4 | TGTGCCAGCAGCTTGGGACAGGGGCTACCCACAGATACGCAGTATTTT | CASSLGQGLPTDTQYF
many | 15 | TRBJ2-5 | - | TRBV4-1 | TGCGCCAGCAGCCAAGCATCGACGAATCAAGAGACCCAGTACTTC | CASSQASTNQETQYF
few | 11 | TRBJ1-5 | - | TRBV2 | TGTGCCAGCGGACTCGATCAGCCCCAGCATTTT | CASGLDQPQHF
many | 14 | TRBJ2-7 | - | TRBV4-2 | TGTGCCAGCAGCCAAGATCTCAGCTCCTACGAGCAGTACTTC | CASSQDLSSYEQYF
many | 16 | TRBJ2-5 | TRBD2 | TRBV9 | TGTGCCAGCAGCCCCGGCGGGGGGCTCCCCCAAGAGACCCAGTACTTC | CASSPGGGLPQETQYF
many | 14 | TRBJ2-2 | - | TRBV5-4 | TGTGCCAGCAGCCCCGACAGGCGCTCCGGGGAGCTGTTTTTT | CASSPDRRSGELFF
many | 17 | TRBJ2-2 | TRBD2 | TRBV7-2 | TGTGCCAGCAGCTCACGGCGGGGACTAGCGTACACCGGGGAGCTGTTTTTT | CASSSRRGLAYTGELFF